The 9 T cell receptor beta chains given below trace back to one sample, sequenced in a study of lymphopenia after photon versus proton radiotherapy. The table came from immunoSEQ multiplex PCR; TCRdb's copy has only in-frame clones and leaves some out. Of roughly 35,000 clones in the sample, roughly 84% were seen once. The sample in question was peripheral blood, obtained from a patient treated with photon-based radiotherapy. Receptors were obtained from a man aged 45-65 years with gastric cancer.

The CDR3: CASSPWTGKETQYF. Here the CDR3 DNA reads TGTGCCAGCAGTCCGTGGACAGGAAAAGAGACCCAGTACTTC. The chain is built from TRBV27 and TRBJ2-5; 7 nucleotides align to TRBD1. V shed 5 bases, J shed 3 bases, and the junction held 6 bases outside the gene matches. Germline-derived CDR1 and CDR2 are MNHEY and SMNVEV (reference sequence). The CDR3 is 14 amino acids.

The chain employs TRBV7-9 and TRBJ2-5; a weak D match, TRBD1 (6 bases). In germline, CDR1 is SEHNR, CDR2 FQNEAQ (reference sequence). V dropped 5 bases and J dropped 7 bases, with 17 bases sitting between them. The CDR3 consists of 14 residues. The CDR3 sequence: CASSPRQAVGTQYF. Here the CDR3 DNA reads TGTGCCAGCAGCCCCAGACAGGCTGTCGGGACCCAGTACTTC.

In its sample, this clone was seen a few times. CDR3 sequence (DNA): TGTGCCAGCAGCTACCTTACGGGACTAGCGGGGTCCTACGAGCAGTACTTC. It translates to CASSYLTGLAGSYEQYF. This rearrangement joins TRBV11-2 to TRBJ2-7, with TRBD2 matching 13 bases. There are 17 residues in the CDR3. V was pared by 4 bases and J by 1 base, with 7 bases of the junction left unmatched. The germline gives CDR1 SGHAT, CDR2 FQNNGV.

The rearrangement links TRBV5-1 to TRBJ2-2, with D uncertain. This CDR3 spans 12 amino acids. With 2 bases removed from V and 7 bases from J, the gap between germline ends came to 6 bases. Looked up from germline, CDR1 is SGHRS and CDR2 is YFSETQ. CDR3 bases: TGCGCCAGCAGCTTCTCGGGCGGGGAGCTGTTTTTT. It specifies CASSFSGGELFF.

The V and J genes are TRBV6-1 and TRBJ2-1; D ambiguous. There are 14 residues in the CDR3. Germline V gene lookup returns CDR1 MNHNS and CDR2 SASEGT. V was clipped by 2 bases and J by 0 bases, with 5 bases between them. CDR3 sequence reads: CASSETNSYNEQFF. As DNA, the CDR3 is TGTGCCAGCAGTGAAACTAACTCCTACAATGAGCAGTTCTTC.

This clone occurred once. The chain combines TRBV19 with TRBJ2-6, with no clear D. Germline V CDR1 and CDR2: LNHDA, SQIVND (reference sequence). The CDR3 runs to 13 residues. V gave up 6 bases and J gave up 0 bases, with 3 bases separating them. CDR3 loop: CASRVSGANVLTF. The CDR3 coding sequence is TGTGCCAGTAGGGTCTCTGGGGCCAACGTCCTGACTTTC.

The chain joins TRBV18 to TRBJ2-2; 9 nucleotides line up with TRBD1. Germline CDR1 KGHSH, CDR2 LQKENI. The V segment lost 4 bases and the J segment 2 bases; nucleotides outside the gene matches: 2. The CDR3 has 15 residues. The CDR3 DNA reads as TGTGCCAGCTCACGGGACAGGGTTAACACCGGGGAGCTGTTTTTT. Translating it yields CASSRDRVNTGELFF.

The chain combines TRBV29-1 with TRBJ1-4; no clear D gene. Between the trimmed V and J ends, which lost 7 bases and 0 bases, there was a span of 9 bases. Germline-derived CDR1 and CDR2 are SQVTM and ANQGSEA. The CDR3 consists of 13 residues. In DNA, the CDR3 is TGCAGCGGGCACTCCGCAACTAATGAAAAACTGTTTTTT. Translated, it gives CSGHSATNEKLFF. Using reference TRBV29-1 and TRBJ1-4 for the parts outside the CDR3, the full variable domain is SAVISQKPSRDICQRGTSLTIQCQVDSQVTMMFWYRQQPGQSLTLIATANQGSEATYESGFVIDKFPISRPNLTFSTLTVSNMSPEDSSIYLCSGHSATNEKLFFGSGTQLSVL.

This chain connects TRBV7-9 to TRBJ2-2; the D is unclear. Germline loops: CDR1 SEHNR, CDR2 FQNEAQ (reference sequence). CDR3 size: 16 residues. Trimming removed 5 bases at V and 3 bases at J, with 16 bases between. This CDR3 is CASSDLTERDTGELFF. The CDR3 nucleotides are TGTGCCAGCAGCGACCTGACTGAACGCGACACCGGGGAGCTGTTTTTT.